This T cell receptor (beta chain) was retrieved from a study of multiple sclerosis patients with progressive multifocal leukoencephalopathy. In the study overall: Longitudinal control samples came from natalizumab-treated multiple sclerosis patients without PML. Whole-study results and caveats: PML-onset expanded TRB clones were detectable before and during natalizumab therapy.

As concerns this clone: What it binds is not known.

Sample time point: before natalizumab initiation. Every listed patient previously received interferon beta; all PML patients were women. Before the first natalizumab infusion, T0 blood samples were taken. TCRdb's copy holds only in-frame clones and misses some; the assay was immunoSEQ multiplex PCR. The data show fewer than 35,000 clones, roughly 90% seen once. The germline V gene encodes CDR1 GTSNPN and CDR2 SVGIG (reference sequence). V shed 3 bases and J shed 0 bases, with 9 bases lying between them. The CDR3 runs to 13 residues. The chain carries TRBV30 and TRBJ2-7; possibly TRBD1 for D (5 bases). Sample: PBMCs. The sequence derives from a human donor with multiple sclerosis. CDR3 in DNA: TGTGCCTGGAGGGAAGGGGTCTCCTACGAGCAGTACTTC. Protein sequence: CAWREGVSYEQYF.